The following is a T cell receptor (beta chain) sequence with its context. J lost 6 bases, V lost 5 bases, and 10 bases had no gene match. Per the germline V gene, CDR1 is SGDLS and CDR2 is YYNGEE. The CDR3 runs 15 residues. The data were obtained in a study of shared clonotypes between healthy human individuals. Some clones are missing from TCRdb's copy, which holds only in-frame ones; the method was immunoSEQ multiplex PCR. This table has roughly 2.2 million clones, just over 90% appearing once. The rearrangement joins TRBV9 to TRBJ2-2, with 7 nucleotides matching TRBD1. This TCR came from a man between 18 and 35 years old in good health. Some clones in this sample may be carry-over from other donors' samples. Sequences were obtained from naive CD4+ T cells from PBMCs. Subset given: CD45RA+ positively selected. CDR3 loop: CASRQGSLLSGELFF. The CDR3 bases are TGTGCCAGCAGACAGGGGTCTCTGCTGTCCGGGGAGCTGTTTTTT.